The 22 T cell receptor beta chains given below trace back to one sample, sequenced in a study of identical twins. TCRdb re-called the 5' RACE reads with MiXCR, one entry per CDR3 protein. The data show a few hundred thousand distinct CDR3 sequences, with about 18% seen just once and 10% to 15% held by the top ten. Material for sequencing was naive T cells sorted from blood. The receptors were gathered from a man aged 50 to 59 in good health.

This clonotype was seen a handful of times. The chain joins TRBV7-8 to TRBJ1-5; 8 bases are shared with TRBD1. CDR3 length: 16 amino acids. V was pared by 0 bases and J by 6 bases, with 7 bases of the junction left unmatched. Germline loops: CDR1 SGHVS, CDR2 FQNEAQ. The CDR3 bases are TGTGCCAGCAGCTTAGCACTCATGACAGGGGCTCAGCCCCAGCATTTT. This translates into CASSLALMTGAQPQHF.

This clonotype was counted many times. This chain's CDR3 is CASSLEGFSTDTQYF. The CDR3 bases are TGCGCCAGCAGCTTGGAAGGATTCAGCACAGATACGCAGTATTTT. The chain links TRBV5-1 to TRBJ2-3; D is undetermined. In germline, CDR1 is SGHRS, CDR2 YFSETQ. The CDR3 loop spans 15 amino acids. The V end was cut by 0 bases, the J end by 0 bases, with 8 bases between.

The chain uses TRBV7-2 and TRBJ2-7, with D maybe TRBD2 (6 bases). V was cut by 1 base and J by 7 bases, with 11 bases left in between. The CDR3 is 13 amino acids. CDR1 SGHTA and CDR2 FQGNSA come from the germline V gene. The CDR3 nucleotides read TGTGCCAGCAGCTTAGGACTAGACATTGAGCAGTACTTC. Translation gives CASSLGLDIEQYF. The full variable domain, completed using reference TRBV7-2 and TRBJ2-7, is GAGVSQSPSNKVTEKGKDVELRCDPISGHTALYWYRQSLGQGLEFLIYFQGNSAPDKSGLPSDRFSAERTGGSVSTLTIQRTQQEDSAVYLCASSLGLDIEQYFGPGTRLTVT.

This clonotype was detected many times. This rearrangement joins TRBV7-6 to TRBJ2-7; D gene unclear. Germline V gives CDR1 SGHVS, CDR2 FNYEAQ. This CDR3 comprises 11 residues. V was trimmed by 2 bases and J by 6 bases, leaving 5 bases between them. The CDR3 loop is CASSLNAEQYF. The CDR3 DNA sequence: TGTGCCAGCAGCTTAAACGCCGAGCAGTACTTC.

This sequence joins TRBV20-1 and TRBJ2-1; 13 nucleotides line up with TRBD2. V trimming: 3 bases; J trimming: 9 bases; junction bases outside the gene matches: 5. This CDR3 is built from 14 residues. Germline V gene data show CDR1 as DFQATT and CDR2 as SNEGSKA (reference sequence). CDR3 in amino acids: CSASGLAGVFEQFF. DNA of the CDR3: TGCAGTGCTAGCGGACTAGCGGGAGTCTTTGAGCAGTTCTTC.

There are many counts of this clonotype. The chain carries TRBV20-1 and TRBJ2-3; 9 bases fit TRBD1. Germline V gives CDR1 DFQATT, CDR2 SNEGSKA (reference sequence). V gave up 6 bases and J gave up 5 bases; unmatched junction bases: 9. This CDR3 contains 14 residues. CDR3 sequence: CSANTGTGRDTQYF. CDR3 bases: TGCAGTGCCAATACCGGGACAGGGAGAGATACGCAGTATTTT.

The CDR3 sequence is CASSFLAGDSLNEQFF. In nucleotides, the CDR3 is TGTGCCAGCAGCTTTCTGGCGGGAGATAGTTTGAATGAGCAGTTCTTC. The chain uses TRBV7-3 and TRBJ2-1; TRBD2 aligns across 7 bases. Trimming took 3 bases from V and 7 from J; bases not matched to a gene: 12. Germline-derived CDR1 and CDR2 are SGHTA and FQGTGA. This CDR3 spans 16 amino acids.

This clonotype was recorded a few times. This may be a read error: a much more frequent sequence differs by one nucleotide. CDR3 protein: CSVDDSSYEQYF. CDR3 bases: TGCAGCGTTGATGACAGTTCCTACGAGCAGTACTTC. The chain carries TRBV29-1 and TRBJ2-7; D is perhaps TRBD1 (5 bases). Germline-derived CDR1 and CDR2 are SQVTM and ANQGSEA. The CDR3 spans 12 residues. Trimming stripped 3 bases from V and 1 base from J, with 7 bases between.

This clonotype was detected ten times or more. The gene calls are TRBV5-1 and TRBJ1-5, with TRBD1 matching 8 bases. CDR1 SGHRS and CDR2 YFSETQ come from the germline V gene. J was trimmed by 6 bases and V by 3 bases; bases with no gene match: 5. The CDR3 runs to 14 residues. CDR3 in DNA: TGCGCCAGCAGCTATGGACAGGGCGGTCAGCCCCAGCATTTT. This encodes CASSYGQGGQPQHF.

In this sample, this clonotype turned up a few times. The CDR3 DNA is TGCGCCAGCAGCCAAGGCGGGGGTCCCCCCGGGGAGCTGTTTTTT. Amino acids: CASSQGGGPPGELFF. V and J are TRBV4-3 and TRBJ2-2; 7 bases align to TRBD2. V gave up 1 base and J gave up 6 bases; unmatched junction bases: 5. CDR3 length equals 15 residues. Germline V CDR1 and CDR2: LGHNA, YSLEER.

This chain links TRBV15 with TRBJ2-7, with TRBD2 as a possible D gene (5 bases). CDR3 length: 14 residues. Looked up from germline, CDR1 is LNHNV and CDR2 is YYDKDF (reference sequence). Trimming removed 1 base at V and 2 bases at J, with 9 bases between. This CDR3 is CATSRGTLTYEQYF. CDR3 in DNA: TGTGCCACCAGCAGAGGGACTTTAACCTACGAGCAGTACTTC.

V gene TRBV4-3 combines with J gene TRBJ2-5; 8 positions match TRBD2. J was trimmed by 2 bases and V by 1 base; bases with no gene match: 6. CDR3 length: 16 residues. Per germline, CDR1 LGHNA and CDR2 YSLEER. CDR3 coding DNA: TGCGCCAGCAGCCAAGGAATTAGCGGGGCTCAAGAGACCCAGTACTTC. Translated: CASSQGISGAQETQYF.

V usage is TRBV7-8 and J usage is TRBJ2-3; the D gene is possibly TRBD2 (6 bases). The CDR3 runs to 15 residues. Germline V gives CDR1 SGHVS, CDR2 FQNEAQ. Trimming shortened V by 3 bases and J by 3 bases, and 13 bases separated the two germline ends. CDR3 in amino acids: CASSLGSGWTDTQYF. The CDR3 bases are TGTGCCAGCAGCTTGGGCAGCGGGTGGACAGATACGCAGTATTTT.

This clonotype was seen repeatedly, ten times or more. The rearrangement joins TRBV6-2 or TRBV6-3 to TRBJ2-7; tentatively, D is TRBD1 (5 bases). Germline loops: CDR1 MNHEY, CDR2 SVGEGT. The CDR3 contains 15 residues. The ends were cut back, 1 base at V and 5 bases at J, with 15 bases in the middle. DNA of the CDR3: TGTGCCAGCAGTTACTTAAAAGGGGATAACAACGAGCAGTACTTC. Translation gives CASSYLKGDNNEQYF.

This clonotype was seen only a few times. The rearrangement links TRBV6-5 to TRBJ2-2; D tentatively fits TRBD1 or TRBD2 (6 bases each). CDR1 and CDR2 from the germline V gene are MNHEY and SVGAGI. The CDR3 is made up of 17 amino acids. Between the trimmed V and J ends, which lost 2 bases and 5 bases, there was a span of 18 bases. The CDR3 DNA is TGTGCCAGCAGTTACCCACTGAGGGGGGCGGCTACCGGGGAGCTGTTTTTT. It encodes CASSYPLRGAATGELFF.

This chain uses TRBV5-5 with TRBJ2-3; 12 bases map to TRBD2. In germline, CDR1 is SGHKS, CDR2 YYEKEE (reference sequence). V lost 4 bases, J lost 6 bases, and 12 bases stayed unmatched. The CDR3 consists of 17 residues. CDR3: CASSAGTSGHQGDTQYF. CDR3 DNA: TGTGCCAGCAGCGCCGGGACTAGCGGGCACCAGGGGGATACGCAGTATTTT.

This rearrangement joins TRBV6-5 to TRBJ2-7; tentative D call: TRBD2 (6 bases). V gave up 0 bases and J gave up 3 bases, with 12 bases separating them. Germline CDR1 and CDR2: MNHEY and SVGAGI. The CDR3 spans 15 residues. CDR3 residues: CASSYSEGLGYEQYF. CDR3 bases: TGTGCCAGCAGTTACTCGGAGGGACTCGGCTACGAGCAGTACTTC.

V and J are TRBV19 and TRBJ2-5; D remains unclear. The germline V gene has CDR1 LNHDA and CDR2 SQIVND (reference sequence). Trimming took 3 bases from V and 6 from J, leaving 8 bases between them. This CDR3 comprises 12 residues. CDR3 sequence reads: CASSIAGKTQYF. The CDR3 bases are TGTGCCAGTAGTATCGCCGGCAAGACCCAGTACTTC.

The chain has TRBV15 and TRBJ1-6, with 7 bases fitting TRBD1. The CDR3 has 13 amino acids. Unmatched junction bases numbered 4, after V lost 7 bases and J lost 7 bases. Germline CDR1 reads LNHNV; CDR2 reads YYDKDF (reference sequence). The CDR3: CATTSTGNSPLHF. CDR3 nucleotide sequence: TGTGCCACCACGTCGACAGGGAATTCACCCCTCCACTTT.

This clonotype has more than one count but fewer than ten. This chain uses TRBV6-2 or TRBV6-3 with TRBJ1-3; weak D call: TRBD1 (5 bases). CDR1 and CDR2 from the germline V gene are MNHEY and SVGEGT. There are 15 residues in the CDR3. Trimming shortened V by 7 bases and J by 0 bases, and 13 bases separated the two germline ends. CDR3 DNA: TGTGCCAGCACTATGACAGCCGCCTCTGGAAACACCATATATTTT. It codes for CASTMTAASGNTIYF.

This clonotype appeared a few times. The chain combines TRBV20-1 with TRBJ2-4; 10 bases are a match to TRBD1. This CDR3 contains 15 residues. The J segment lost 7 bases and the V segment lost 5 bases, leaving 11 bases of the junction unmatched. CDR1 and CDR2 (germline): DFQATT, SNEGSKA (reference sequence). CDR3 DNA sequence: TGCAGTGCTTTCCCCCCGGACAGGGGGAGGAACATTCAGTACTTC. Translation gives CSAFPPDRGRNIQYF.

The chain carries TRBV29-1 and TRBJ1-1, with D unclear. V lost 4 bases and J 0 bases, leaving 9 bases between the germline ends. Germline CDR1 and CDR2: SQVTM and ANQGSEA. This CDR3 is 13 amino acids long. This chain's CDR3 is CSVATLMNTEAFF. CDR3 DNA sequence: TGCAGCGTTGCGACTCTCATGAACACTGAAGCTTTCTTT.